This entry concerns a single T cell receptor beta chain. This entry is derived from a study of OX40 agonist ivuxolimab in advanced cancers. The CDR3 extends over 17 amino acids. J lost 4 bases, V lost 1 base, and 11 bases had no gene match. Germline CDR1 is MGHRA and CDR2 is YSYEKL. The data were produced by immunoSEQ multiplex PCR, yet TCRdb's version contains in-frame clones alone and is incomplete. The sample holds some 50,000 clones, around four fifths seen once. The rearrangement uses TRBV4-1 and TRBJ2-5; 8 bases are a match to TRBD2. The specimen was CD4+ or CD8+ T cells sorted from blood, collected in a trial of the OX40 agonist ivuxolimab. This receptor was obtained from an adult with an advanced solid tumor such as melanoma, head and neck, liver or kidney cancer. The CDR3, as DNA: TGCGCCAGCAGCCAAGCTCTACGGGGGGGCCGTAGAGAGACCCAGTACTTC. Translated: CASSQALRGGRRETQYF.